This entry lists 26 T cell receptor beta chains sequenced from one sample in a study of CXCR3-negative and CXCR3-positive naive CD8 T cells. The TRB libraries of cDNA were built by UMI-labeled 5' RACE. TCRdb reprocessed the 5' RACE reads, keeping one entry per CDR3 protein, no DNA. The sample's table shows 50,000 to 55,000 distinct CDR3 sequences. Sequenced sample: naive CXCR3- CD8+ T cells from blood. Indicated subset: CD45RO-CCR7+CD27+CD95- naive CD8+ T cells lacking CXCR3 (TNR3-). Every receptor here comes from a human donor in good health. Some clones in this sample may be carry-over from other donors' samples.

The rearrangement links TRBV6-5 to TRBJ2-1. The germline gives CDR1 MNHEY, CDR2 SVGAGI. The CDR3 covers 15 residues. The CDR3 sequence: CASSYWQGSYNEQFF.

The J gene is TRBJ2-3, the V gene TRBV6-5; TCRdb designates TRBD1, a call that cannot be tested without DNA. The CDR3 consists of 15 residues. The V gene's germline CDR1 is MNHEY and CDR2 SVGAGI. CDR3: CASRQRDRESDTQYF.

The V call is TRBV6-6, the J call TRBJ1-3; the TRBD1 assignment by TCRdb is unverifiable without DNA. CDR3 length: 18 amino acids. Germline assignment: CDR1 MNHNY and CDR2 SVGAGI (reference sequence). CDR3 sequence reads: CASSYWTQDGYSGNTIYF.

The chain couples TRBV28 to TRBJ2-1; absent DNA, TCRdb's TRBD2 call cannot be checked. The CDR3 totals 15 residues. Germline V gene lookup returns CDR1 MDHEN and CDR2 SYDVKM. The CDR3 reads CASSLPRTYYNEQFF.

This chain uses TRBV4-1 with TRBJ1-5. CDR3 length: 15 amino acids. Germline V CDR1 and CDR2: MGHRA, YSYEKL. CDR3 region: CASSQFTVSNQPQHF.

J is TRBJ2-7 and V is TRBV5-1; TCRdb's D gene call, TRBD1, goes unchecked for lack of DNA. Germline V gene data show CDR1 as SGHRS and CDR2 as YFSETQ. This CDR3 spans 14 amino acids. CDR3: CASSFVDSAYEQYF.

The CDR3 region is CASSLRDSYEQYF. The chain is built from TRBV7-3 and TRBJ2-7. Germline CDR1 and CDR2: SGHTA and FQGTGA. The CDR3 runs to 13 residues. The full variable domain, rest sourced from reference TRBV7-3 and TRBJ2-7, is GAGVSQTPSNKVTEKGKYVELRCDPISGHTALYWYRQSLGQGPEFLIYFQGTGAADDSGLPNDRFFAVRPEGSVSTLKIQRTERGDSAVYLCASSLRDSYEQYFGPGTRLTVT.

The CDR3 protein is CASSLGITGELFF. The chain links TRBV5-5 to TRBJ2-2. Germline CDR1 and CDR2: SGHKS and YYEKEE (reference sequence). The CDR3 consists of 13 residues.

The genes are TRBV6-2 or TRBV6-3 and TRBJ2-3. The CDR3 extends over 13 amino acids. In germline, CDR1 is MNHEY, CDR2 SVGEGT. The CDR3 sequence: CASSYSKGVDEYF.

This clonotype is called medium-sized based on its frequency. The chain links TRBV21-1 to TRBJ2-5; the TRBD1 assignment by TCRdb is unverifiable without DNA. TRBV21-1 counts as a pseudogene. CDR3 length equals 15 residues. The CDR3 reads CASSKVTGGAETQYF.

The genes are TRBV19 and TRBJ2-1. CDR1 is LNHDA, CDR2 SQIVND, per germline (reference sequence). This CDR3 contains 12 residues. CDR3 residues: CASISDYNEQFF.

CDR3 amino acids: CASSLTRVRYQETQYF. The chain recombines TRBV12-3 or TRBV12-4 with TRBJ2-5. This CDR3 region has 16 residues.

This chain connects TRBV29-1 to TRBJ1-4; TCRdb picks TRBD1, but there is no DNA to check that call. Germline-derived CDR1 and CDR2 are SQVTM and ANQGSEA. The CDR3 has 15 amino acids. CDR3 sequence reads: CSVEDLAGEDEKLFF.

The chain carries TRBV28 and TRBJ1-5. CDR3 length equals 16 residues. CDR1 MDHEN and CDR2 SYDVKM come from the germline V gene. This CDR3 reads CASTFYVETGNQPQHF.

The chain links TRBV12-3 or TRBV12-4 to TRBJ2-5; there is no DNA to check the TCRdb D call of TRBD2. The CDR3 loop spans 13 amino acids. The CDR3 protein is CASQESGQETQYF.

The chain employs TRBV7-9 and TRBJ1-2; TCRdb gives TRBD1 as the D gene, but with no DNA this cannot be confirmed. Germline V CDR1 and CDR2: SEHNR, FQNEAQ (reference sequence). The CDR3 covers 12 residues. The CDR3 loop reads CASSPGFYGYTF.

The V gene is TRBV30, the J gene TRBJ1-1. This CDR3 spans 12 amino acids. Germline V gene lookup returns CDR1 GTSNPN and CDR2 SVGIG (reference sequence). CDR3 in amino acids: CAWSVTNLEAFF.

The gene calls are TRBV3-1 and TRBJ2-1; TCRdb proposes TRBD2, but this gene call is untestable without DNA. The CDR3 runs 16 residues. Germline V CDR1 and CDR2: LGHDT, YNNKEL (reference sequence). The CDR3: CASSQDGGTPVNEQFF.

This clonotype is deemed medium-sized by its frequency. V and J are TRBV20-1 and TRBJ2-1; TCRdb selects TRBD1, and the lack of DNA leaves this call unchecked. Germline V CDR1 and CDR2: DFQATT, SNEGSKA (reference sequence). The CDR3 extends over 16 amino acids. CDR3 in amino acids: CSAYRAGGSSYNEQFF.

V gene TRBV28 combines with J gene TRBJ2-1; with no DNA, the TCRdb D assignment of TRBD2 cannot be verified. CDR3 length equals 14 residues. CDR1 and CDR2 (germline): MDHEN, SYDVKM. The chain's CDR3 is CASSFRGPYNEQFF. The full variable domain, completed using reference TRBV28 and TRBJ2-1, is DVKVTQSSRYLVKRTGEKVFLECVQDMDHENMFWYRQDPGLGLRLIYFSYDVKMKEKGDIPEGYSVSREKKERFSLILESASTNQTSMYLCASSFRGPYNEQFFGPGTRLTVL.

This CDR3 reads CASSLLAGGDEQFF. The chain carries TRBV27 and TRBJ2-1; TCRdb proposes TRBD2, but this gene call is untestable without DNA. Germline lookup yields CDR1 MNHEY and CDR2 SMNVEV (reference sequence). CDR3 length: 14 residues.

This rearrangement joins TRBV28 to TRBJ1-6; TCRdb selects TRBD1, and the lack of DNA leaves this call unchecked. CDR3 length: 15 residues. In germline, CDR1 is MDHEN, CDR2 SYDVKM. The CDR3 spells CASSLRRLRDSPLHF.

The chain links TRBV18 to TRBJ2-3; the TRBD1 assignment by TCRdb is unverifiable without DNA. The CDR3 is 13 amino acids. Germline V gene data show CDR1 as KGHSH and CDR2 as LQKENI. The chain's CDR3 is CASSPQGTDTQYF.

The gene calls are TRBV6-5 and TRBJ2-7; the D call from TCRdb, TRBD1, cannot be confirmed without DNA. The CDR3 runs to 15 residues. Germline CDR1 MNHEY, CDR2 SVGAGI. CDR3 loop: CASTPGGGGTYEQYF.

The J gene is TRBJ2-7, the V gene TRBV29-1; the D gene TCRdb calls, TRBD1, cannot be checked with no DNA. The CDR3 consists of 14 residues. The V gene's germline CDR1 is SQVTM and CDR2 ANQGSEA. CDR3 protein: CSVVRTGGAYEQYF.

The chain couples TRBV20-1 to TRBJ2-5; TCRdb's D call, TRBD1, is unchecked because there is no DNA. Germline V gives CDR1 DFQATT, CDR2 SNEGSKA (reference sequence). The CDR3 is 13 amino acids. The CDR3 reads CSARSTPGETQYF.